A selection of T cell receptor beta chains follows, all from one sample in a study of OX40 agonist ivuxolimab in advanced cancers. Generated by immunoSEQ multiplex PCR, the TCRdb table keeps only in-frame clones and is missing some. The profile shows about 27,000 clones, around 86% of them singletons. The sequenced sample was CD4+ or CD8+ T cells sorted from blood, obtained in a trial of the OX40 agonist ivuxolimab. The receptors shown here come from an adult with an advanced solid tumor such as melanoma, head and neck, liver or kidney cancer. CDR3s include the opening cysteine and the closing phenylalanine or tryptophan. The D gene is left open where the match is weak. A row's size may be missing; if present it is once, few, many or a size class.

d_call clone_size j_call v_call cdr3_aa cdr3_nt
TRBD1 NA TRBJ2-4 TRBV2 CASTLDRELAKNIQYF TGTGCCAGCACCCTGGACAGGGAATTAGCCAAAAACATTCAGTACTTC
NA hyperexpanded TRBJ1-1 TRBV7-9 CASSSLYTEAFF TGTGCCAGCAGCTCGCTCTACACTGAAGCTTTCTTT
TRBD2 NA TRBJ2-5 TRBV29-1 CSVGSSGRSQETQYF TGCAGCGTTGGGTCTAGCGGGAGATCTCAAGAGACCCAGTACTTC
TRBD2 NA TRBJ2-4 TRBV15 CATSRERWGGDKNIQYF TGTGCCACCAGCAGAGAGAGGTGGGGAGGGGACAAAAACATTCAGTACTTC
NA NA TRBJ1-1 TRBV7-3 CAGSPYTEAFF TGTGCCGGTTCCCCATACACTGAAGCTTTCTTT
TRBD1 NA TRBJ1-5 TRBV28 CASSWGTGNQPQHF TGTGCCAGCAGTTGGGGGACAGGTAATCAGCCCCAGCATTTT
TRBD1 NA TRBJ1-1 TRBV27 CASSSQGVLNTEAFF TGTGCCAGCAGTTCTCAGGGGGTCCTGAACACTGAAGCTTTCTTT
NA NA TRBJ1-1 TRBV4-1 CASSQEGRGRLTEAFF TGCGCCAGCAGCCAAGAAGGACGGGGGCGCTTGACTGAAGCTTTCTTT
NA NA TRBJ1-5 TRBV5-8 CASTTWGEGNQPQHF TGTGCCAGCACCACCTGGGGGGAAGGCAATCAGCCCCAGCATTTT
NA few TRBJ2-7 TRBV6-1 CATLLRARGEQYF TGTGCCACGCTTCTTAGGGCCCGTGGCGAGCAGTACTTC
NA once TRBJ1-1 TRBV13 CASSLRAGTEAFF TGTGCCAGCAGCTTGAGGGCCGGAACTGAAGCTTTCTTT
NA medium-sized TRBJ1-1 TRBV27 CASSFAENTEAFF TGTGCCAGCAGTTTCGCGGAAAACACTGAAGCTTTCTTT
NA medium-sized TRBJ1-5 TRBV21-1 CASSKARTGIDQPQHF TGTGCCAGCAGCAAAGCCCGGACAGGGATTGACCAGCCCCAGCATTTT
TRBD1 NA TRBJ1-5 TRBV28 CASSLGQGAQPQHF TGTGCCAGCAGTTTAGGGCAGGGGGCACAGCCCCAGCATTTT
NA NA TRBJ1-2 TRBV5-6 CASSLGSSYTF TGTGCCAGCAGCTTGGGATCAAGCTACACCTTC
NA NA TRBJ1-5 TRBV28 CASSLTTRRGKLEEAQHF TGTGCCAGCAGTTTAACCACACGACGGGGGAAGTTAGAGGAGGCCCAGCATTTT
TRBD2 NA TRBJ2-1 TRBV6-4 CASSALAGGVNEQFF TGTGCCAGCAGCGCACTAGCGGGAGGGGTTAATGAGCAGTTCTTC